The 14 T cell receptor beta chains reported below all come from one sample, sequenced in a study of monozygotic twins with inflammatory bowel disease (dated by TCRdb to between 2019 and 2020). The library came from 5' RACE. The run used an Illumina HiSeq 2500. One entry per CDR3 protein sequence results from the TCRdb reprocessing of the reads, with DNA left out. This sample's listing comprises 420,000 or so distinct CDR3 sequences. The biggest ten clones account for under 3% of the sample. Sequenced input: blood. The receptors derive from a human donor with ulcerative colitis or Crohn's disease, or a healthy co-twin of an affected twin (not recorded which).

The chain uses TRBV29-1 and TRBJ2-7; the D call from TCRdb, TRBD2, cannot be confirmed without DNA. The CDR3 loop spans 14 amino acids. CDR1 SQVTM and CDR2 ANQGSEA come from the germline V gene. CDR3 loop: CSVEGRGGNYEQYF.

The chain couples TRBV20-1 to TRBJ2-1; TCRdb names TRBD2, which stays unverified in the absence of DNA. Germline loops: CDR1 DFQATT, CDR2 SNEGSKA (reference sequence). CDR3 length equals 18 residues. CDR3 sequence reads: CSALRGPAGVISYNEQFF.

V and J are TRBV20-1 and TRBJ2-1; as DNA is missing, the TRBD1 call by TCRdb cannot be tested. This CDR3 comprises 16 residues. Per the germline V gene, CDR1 is DFQATT and CDR2 is SNEGSKA (reference sequence). Here the CDR3 reads CSARQTGTGNYNEQFF.

This chain uses TRBV5-1 with TRBJ1-1. Germline-derived CDR1 and CDR2 are SGHRS and YFSETQ. The CDR3 loop spans 13 amino acids. CDR3 residues: CASKYGGGTEAFF.

J is TRBJ1-1 and V is TRBV20-1. Germline V CDR1 and CDR2: DFQATT, SNEGSKA (reference sequence). CDR3 size: 14 residues. CDR3 residues: CSARKGSMNTEAFF.

This chain links TRBV2 with TRBJ2-1; TCRdb's D gene call, TRBD2, goes unchecked for lack of DNA. CDR1 is SNHLY, CDR2 FYNNEI, per germline. The CDR3 is made up of 15 amino acids. CDR3 in amino acids: CASSVPTRDGHEQFF.

The rearrangement uses TRBV5-6 and TRBJ2-1; TCRdb designates TRBD1, a call that cannot be tested without DNA. Germline V gene sequence: CDR1 SGHDT, CDR2 YYEEEE. The CDR3 extends over 18 amino acids. The CDR3 region is CASSGRPDRGSQYNEQFF. The entire variable domain, with the rest obtained from reference TRBV5-6 and TRBJ2-1, is as follows: DAGVTQSPTHLIKTRGQQVTLRCSPKSGHDTVSWYQQALGQGPQFIFQYYEEEERQRGNFPDRFSGHQFPNYSSELNVNALLLGDSALYLCASSGRPDRGSQYNEQFFGPGTRLTVL.

The rearrangement links TRBV20-1 to TRBJ1-4; TCRdb picks TRBD1, but there is no DNA to check that call. Germline CDR1 DFQATT, CDR2 SNEGSKA (reference sequence). This CDR3 spans 11 amino acids. CDR3 residues: CSGGRNEKLFF.

The V and J genes are TRBV7-9 and TRBJ1-3; TCRdb indicates TRBD1, and absent DNA this call remains unverified. The CDR3 length is 16 residues. Germline CDR1 reads SEHNR; CDR2 reads FQNEAQ (reference sequence). The CDR3 loop is CASSWGARDAGNTIYF.

The gene calls are TRBV6-5 and TRBJ1-2; TCRdb picks TRBD1, but there is no DNA to check that call. Germline lookup yields CDR1 MNHEY and CDR2 SVGAGI. CDR3 length: 16 amino acids. The chain's CDR3 is CASSYSPTGGSNGYTF.

The chain has TRBV5-1 and TRBJ2-7. Germline assignment: CDR1 SGHRS and CDR2 YFSETQ. The CDR3 loop spans 14 amino acids. The CDR3 is CASRGHRSSYEQYF.

V and J are TRBV12-3 or TRBV12-4 and TRBJ2-2; the D gene TCRdb calls, TRBD1, cannot be checked with no DNA. The CDR3 is 15 residues long. CDR3 region: CASRGQGKNTGELFF.

This chain joins TRBV27 and TRBJ1-6. This CDR3 spans 15 amino acids. Per germline, CDR1 MNHEY and CDR2 SMNVEV (reference sequence). The CDR3 here is CASSLSSGKASPLHF.

The V gene is TRBV3-1, the J gene TRBJ2-7; with no DNA, the TCRdb D assignment of TRBD1 cannot be verified. The CDR3 spans 13 residues. Looked up from germline, CDR1 is LGHDT and CDR2 is YNNKEL (reference sequence). This CDR3 reads CASSQALGYEQYF.